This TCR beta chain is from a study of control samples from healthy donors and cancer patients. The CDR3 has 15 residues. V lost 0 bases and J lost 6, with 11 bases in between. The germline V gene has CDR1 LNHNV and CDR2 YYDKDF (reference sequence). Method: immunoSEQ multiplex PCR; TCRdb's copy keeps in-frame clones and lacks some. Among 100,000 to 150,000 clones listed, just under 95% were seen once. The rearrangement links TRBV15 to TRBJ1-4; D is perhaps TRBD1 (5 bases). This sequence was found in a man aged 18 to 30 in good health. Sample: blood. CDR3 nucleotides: TGTGCCACCAGCAGAGATAAGGGGTGGGATGAAAAACTGTTTTTT. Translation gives CATSRDKGWDEKLFF.